The rows below give T cell receptor beta chains drawn from one sample of a study of T cell repertoires in cytomegalovirus infection. Their cognate antigens are unknown. MiXCR, run by TCRdb on the reads, gives a single entry per CDR3 protein. The data contain around 430,000 distinct CDR3 sequences, about two fifths of them singletons. The specimen comprised cultured PBMCs, sampled from culture after CMV antigen stimulation. These receptor sequences come from a human donor in good health (CMV status not recorded). Some clones in this sample may be carry-over from other donors' samples. CDR3s include the opening cysteine and the closing phenylalanine or tryptophan. A D gene is named only where the DNA matches it firmly. Clone sizes are given selectively: once, few, many, or a class where the clone is expanded.

v_gene	d_gene	j_gene	abundance	CDR3nt	CDR3aa
TRBV6-1	TRBD1	TRBJ2-4	few	TGTGCCAGCAGTGAACGGCGCCTGGGGACAGAAAACATTCAGTACTTC	CASSERRLGTENIQYF
TRBV2	.	TRBJ2-1	.	TGTGCCAGCAGTTGGGACATCTCGGGCAGAGAGCAGTTCTTC	CASSWDISGREQFF
TRBV7-8	.	TRBJ2-7	few	TGTGCCAGCAGCCCCCAGGGCCCAGGGTACTCCTACGAGCAGTACTTC	CASSPQGPGYSYEQYF
TRBV6-2/TRBV6-3	.	TRBJ1-1	.	TGTGCCAGCAGTTACCTGGGAGCCACTGAAGCTTTCTTT	CASSYLGATEAFF
TRBV7-8	.	TRBJ2-2	.	TGTGCCAGCAGCTTAATCGGGTTCTCGGGAACCGGGGAGCTGTTTTTT	CASSLIGFSGTGELFF
TRBV12-3/TRBV12-4	TRBD1	TRBJ2-2	few	TGTGCCAGCAGTACACAGGGGGCTTACACCGGGGAGCTGTTTTTT	CASSTQGAYTGELFF
TRBV7-2	.	TRBJ2-3	.	TGTGCCAGCAGCACCCGACCGACAGATACGCAGTATTTT	CASSTRPTDTQYF
TRBV12-3/TRBV12-4	.	TRBJ1-3	.	TGTGCCAGCAGTCCCCGAGGGCCTAGCTCTGGAAACACCATATATTTT	CASSPRGPSSGNTIYF
TRBV7-2	TRBD2	TRBJ2-2	few	TGTGCCAGCAGCTTCCGGTCTAGCGGGACCACCGGGGAGCTGTTTTTT	CASSFRSSGTTGELFF
TRBV6-2/TRBV6-3	.	TRBJ2-1	once	TGTGCCAGCAGTTACGGTAGCGGAGGGTACAATGAGCAGTTCTTC	CASSYGSGGYNEQFF
TRBV6-1	.	TRBJ1-5	.	TGTGCCAGCAGTGCACTACAGGGTGCAGAACAGCCCCAGCATTTT	CASSALQGAEQPQHF
TRBV7-9	.	TRBJ2-1	.	TGTGCCAGCAGCCCGACGACCACATACAATGAGCAGTTCTTC	CASSPTTTYNEQFF
TRBV6-5	.	TRBJ2-7	few	TGTGCCAGCAGTCCGGACACCTACGAGCAGTACTTC	CASSPDTYEQYF
TRBV14	.	TRBJ2-5	few	TGTGCCAGCAGCCACCTAGGGGCTACTCAAGAGACCCAGTACTTC	CASSHLGATQETQYF
TRBV7-6	TRBD1	TRBJ1-5	.	TGTGCCAGCAGCCCACAGGGGTCTAAGGGGCCCCAGCATTTT	CASSPQGSKGPQHF
TRBV7-8	TRBD1	TRBJ2-5	many	TGTGCCAGCAGCGGCCGGGACAGGGAGCGCGAGACCCAGTACTTC	CASSGRDRERETQYF
TRBV11-1	TRBD2	TRBJ2-7	.	TGTGCCAGCAGCTCAACCCGCGCCGGGGGGGGCTACGAGCAGTACTTC	CASSSTRAGGGYEQYF
TRBV2	.	TRBJ1-1	.	TGTGCCAGCAAGGACCCGCTGGGGGAAGCTTTCTTT	CASKDPLGEAFF
TRBV10-3	TRBD1	TRBJ1-6	few	TGTGCCATCAGTGAGCCCAGGACAGGAATTAATTCACCCCTCCACTTT	CAISEPRTGINSPLHF
TRBV6-6	.	TRBJ2-3	.	TGTGCCAGCACTACGTTCCGGGCCTACACAGATACGCAGTATTTT	CASTTFRAYTDTQYF